The clone carrying this T cell receptor beta chain was observed at least ten times. As yet, its antigen is unknown. Methods used by the authors: The median was about 96,000 TCRs per sample, ranging 23,224 to 690,600. TCRdb called the RACE reads again in MiXCR, with one record for every CDR3 protein. These V and J calls rely on TCRdb rather than the paper's analysis. The data contain more than 250,000 distinct CDR3 sequences, about 9% of them singletons. The data are from a study of human T cells and chemical hapten exposure. Study-wide background: Researchers reported sensitizing a roughly 2 cm by roughly 2 cm upper inner arm skin site with 2% DPC. Broader study findings: Among TCRs, those above 1 in 1000 frequency were unaffected by DPC sensitization.

Trimming stripped 7 bases from V and 0 bases from J, with 8 bases between. Germline V gene data show CDR1 as SGHRS and CDR2 as YFSETQ. CDR3 length equals 12 residues. Documented time point: pre-sensitization, week 0. Stated treatment: therapeutic diphenylcyclopropenone sensitization with weekly scalp DPC. The origin of this receptor is a middle-aged woman with alopecia areata. Some clones in this sample may be carry-over from other donors' samples. The chain links TRBV5-1 to TRBJ2-7; a possible D gene is TRBD1 (6 bases). The specimen was whole blood, collected in connection with sensitization to the hapten diphenylcyclopropenone (DPC). The DNA of the CDR3 is TGCGCCAGCGCGGACAGCTCCTACGAGCAGTACTTC. Its translation: CASADSSYEQYF.